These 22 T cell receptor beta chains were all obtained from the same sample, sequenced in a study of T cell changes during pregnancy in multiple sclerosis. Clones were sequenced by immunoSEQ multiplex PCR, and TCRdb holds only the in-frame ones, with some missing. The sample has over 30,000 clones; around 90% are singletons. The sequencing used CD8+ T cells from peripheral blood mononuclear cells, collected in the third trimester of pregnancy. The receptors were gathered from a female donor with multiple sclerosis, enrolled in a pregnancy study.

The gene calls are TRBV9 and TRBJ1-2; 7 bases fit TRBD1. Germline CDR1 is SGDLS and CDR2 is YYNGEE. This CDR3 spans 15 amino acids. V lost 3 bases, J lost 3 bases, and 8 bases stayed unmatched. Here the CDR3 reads CASSADRLRDYGYTF. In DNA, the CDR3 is TGTGCCAGCAGCGCGGACAGGTTAAGGGACTATGGCTACACCTTC.

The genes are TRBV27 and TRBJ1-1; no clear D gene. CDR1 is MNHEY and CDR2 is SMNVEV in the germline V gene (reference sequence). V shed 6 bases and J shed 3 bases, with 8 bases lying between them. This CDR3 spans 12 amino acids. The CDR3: CASRSGHTEAFF. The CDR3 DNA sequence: TGTGCCAGCAGAAGTGGGCACACTGAAGCTTTCTTT.

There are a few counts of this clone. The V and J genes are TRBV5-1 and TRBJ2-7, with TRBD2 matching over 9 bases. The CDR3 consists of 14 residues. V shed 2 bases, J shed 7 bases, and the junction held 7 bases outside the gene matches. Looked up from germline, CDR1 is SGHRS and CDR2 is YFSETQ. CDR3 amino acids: CASSFAGGPGEQYF. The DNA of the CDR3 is TGCGCCAGCAGCTTCGCGGGGGGGCCGGGGGAGCAGTACTTC.

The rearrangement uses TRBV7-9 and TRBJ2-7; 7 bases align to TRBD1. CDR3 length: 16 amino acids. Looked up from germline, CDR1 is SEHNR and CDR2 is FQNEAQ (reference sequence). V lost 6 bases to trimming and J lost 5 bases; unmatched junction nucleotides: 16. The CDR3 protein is CASSQTTGQIPHEQYF. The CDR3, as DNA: TGTGCCAGCAGTCAAACCACGGGACAGATTCCTCACGAGCAGTACTTC.

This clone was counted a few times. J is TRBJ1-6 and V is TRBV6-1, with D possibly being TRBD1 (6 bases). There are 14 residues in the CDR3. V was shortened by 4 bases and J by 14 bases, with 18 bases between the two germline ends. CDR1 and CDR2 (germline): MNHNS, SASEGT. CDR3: CASSGGQPSLTLHF. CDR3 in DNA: TGTGCCAGCAGTGGCGGACAGCCATCCCTAACCCTCCACTTT.

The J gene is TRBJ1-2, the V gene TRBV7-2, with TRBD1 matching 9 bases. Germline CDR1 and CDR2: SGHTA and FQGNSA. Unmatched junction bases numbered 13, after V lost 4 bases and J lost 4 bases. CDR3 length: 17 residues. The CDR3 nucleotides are TGTGCCAGCAGCTACCCGGGACAGGGCATCATCGCCTATGGCTACACCTTC. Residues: CASSYPGQGIIAYGYTF.

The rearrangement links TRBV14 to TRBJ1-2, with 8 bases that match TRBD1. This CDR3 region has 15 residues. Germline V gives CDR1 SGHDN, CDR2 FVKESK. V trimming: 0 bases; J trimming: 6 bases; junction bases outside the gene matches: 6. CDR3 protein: CASSQERTGWHGYTF. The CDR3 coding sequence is TGTGCCAGCAGCCAAGAGAGGACAGGGTGGCATGGCTACACCTTC.

Here the CDR3 DNA reads TGTGCCAGCAGTTCCCGGACTTGGCCCTTCTACGAGCAGTACTTC. Protein product: CASSSRTWPFYEQYF. V and J are TRBV27 and TRBJ2-7; tentatively, D is TRBD2 (5 bases). V lost 4 bases and J lost 3, with 16 bases in between. This CDR3 region has 15 residues. Germline V gene sequence: CDR1 MNHEY, CDR2 SMNVEV (reference sequence).

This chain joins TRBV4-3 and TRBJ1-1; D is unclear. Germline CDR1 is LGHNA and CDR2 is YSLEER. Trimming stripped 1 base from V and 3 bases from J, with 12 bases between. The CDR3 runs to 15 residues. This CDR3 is CASSQAGRLDTEAFF. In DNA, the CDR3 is TGCGCCAGCAGCCAAGCCGGCAGGTTGGACACTGAAGCTTTCTTT.

The CDR3 reads CATIQGYGYTF. CDR3 coding DNA: TGTGCCACCATTCAGGGCTATGGCTACACCTTC. The chain carries TRBV6-1 and TRBJ1-2, with D possibly being TRBD1 (5 bases). V gave up 10 bases and J gave up 4 bases, with 10 bases separating them. CDR3 length: 11 residues. The V gene's germline CDR1 is MNHNS and CDR2 SASEGT.

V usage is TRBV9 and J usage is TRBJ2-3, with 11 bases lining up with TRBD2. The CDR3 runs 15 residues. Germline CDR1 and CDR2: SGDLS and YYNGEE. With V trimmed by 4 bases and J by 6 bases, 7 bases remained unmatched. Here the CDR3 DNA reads TGTGCCAGCAGCACTCGTCTAGCGGGGGGCGATACGCAGTATTTT. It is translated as CASSTRLAGGDTQYF.

The CDR3, as DNA: TGTGCCAGCAGTCCCTCACTAGCGGGGGCCGCCGAAGAGCAGTTCTTC. This sequence encodes CASSPSLAGAAEEQFF. The chain carries TRBV6-4 and TRBJ2-1; 11 nucleotides agree with TRBD2. Germline-derived CDR1 and CDR2 are MRHNA and SNTAGT. CDR3 size: 16 residues. The ends lost 5 bases at V and 10 bases at J; junction bases unmatched: 13.

The CDR3 protein is CASSQRGGMNTEAFF. DNA of the CDR3: TGTGCCAGCAGCCAAAGGGGGGGCATGAACACTGAAGCTTTCTTT. The rearrangement joins TRBV5-6 to TRBJ1-1; possibly TRBD1 for D (6 bases). The CDR3 contains 15 residues. V dropped 4 bases and J dropped 0 bases, with 13 bases sitting between them. CDR1 SGHDT and CDR2 YYEEEE come from the germline V gene.

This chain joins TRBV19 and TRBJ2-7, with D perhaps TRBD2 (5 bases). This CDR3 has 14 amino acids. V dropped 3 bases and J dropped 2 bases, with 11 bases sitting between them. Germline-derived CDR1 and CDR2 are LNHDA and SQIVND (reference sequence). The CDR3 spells CASSIGPGTYEQYF. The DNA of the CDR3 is TGTGCCAGTAGTATTGGCCCCGGGACCTACGAGCAGTACTTC.

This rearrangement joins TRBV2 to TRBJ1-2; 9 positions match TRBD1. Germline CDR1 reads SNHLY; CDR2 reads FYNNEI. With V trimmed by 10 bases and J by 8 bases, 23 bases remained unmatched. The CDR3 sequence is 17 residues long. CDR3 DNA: TGTGCCACTTTCGGAGAAAGTACCGGGACAGGGACGAAAGGCTACACCTTC. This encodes CATFGESTGTGTKGYTF.

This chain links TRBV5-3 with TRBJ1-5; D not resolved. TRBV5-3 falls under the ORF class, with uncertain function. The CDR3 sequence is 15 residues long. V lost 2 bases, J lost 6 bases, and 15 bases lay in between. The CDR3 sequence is CARSFYTRDSQPQHF. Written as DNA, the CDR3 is TGTGCCAGAAGCTTCTACACCCGGGATAGTCAGCCCCAGCATTTT.

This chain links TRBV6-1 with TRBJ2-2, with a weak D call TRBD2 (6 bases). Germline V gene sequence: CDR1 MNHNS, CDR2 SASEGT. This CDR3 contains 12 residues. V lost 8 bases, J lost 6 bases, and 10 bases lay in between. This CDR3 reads CASAGLAGELFF. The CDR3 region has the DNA TGTGCCAGCGCGGGGTTAGCCGGGGAGCTGTTTTTT.

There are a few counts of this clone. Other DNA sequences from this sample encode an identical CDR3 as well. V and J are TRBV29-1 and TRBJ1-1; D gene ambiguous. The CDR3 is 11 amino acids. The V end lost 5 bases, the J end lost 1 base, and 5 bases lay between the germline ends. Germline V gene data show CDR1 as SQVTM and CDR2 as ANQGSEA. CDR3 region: CSVPGNTEAFF. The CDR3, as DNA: TGCAGCGTTCCGGGGAACACTGAAGCTTTCTTT.

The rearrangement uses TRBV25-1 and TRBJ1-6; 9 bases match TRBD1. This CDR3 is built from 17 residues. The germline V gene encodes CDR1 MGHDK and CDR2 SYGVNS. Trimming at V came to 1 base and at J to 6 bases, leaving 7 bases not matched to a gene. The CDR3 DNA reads TGTGCCAGCAGTGAATTTTTTACAGGGGGCCTTAATTCACCCCTCCACTTT. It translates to CASSEFFTGGLNSPLHF.

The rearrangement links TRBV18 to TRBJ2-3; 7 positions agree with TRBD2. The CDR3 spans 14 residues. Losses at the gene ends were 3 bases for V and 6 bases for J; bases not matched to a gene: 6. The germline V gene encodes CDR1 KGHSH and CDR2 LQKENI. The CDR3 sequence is CASSPSGEGDTQYF. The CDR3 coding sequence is TGTGCCAGCTCACCGAGCGGGGAGGGGGATACGCAGTATTTT.

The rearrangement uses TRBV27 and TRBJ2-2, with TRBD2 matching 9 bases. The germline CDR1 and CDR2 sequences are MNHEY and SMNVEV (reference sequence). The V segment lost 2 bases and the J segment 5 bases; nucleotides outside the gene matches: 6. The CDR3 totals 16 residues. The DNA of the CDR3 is TGTGCCAGCAGTTTAGGGCGGGGGGGCCTAACCGGGGAGCTGTTTTTT. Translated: CASSLGRGGLTGELFF.

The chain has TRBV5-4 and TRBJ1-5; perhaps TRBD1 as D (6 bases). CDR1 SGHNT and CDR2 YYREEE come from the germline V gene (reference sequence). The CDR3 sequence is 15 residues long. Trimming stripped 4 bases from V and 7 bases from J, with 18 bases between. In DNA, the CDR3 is TGTGCCAGCAGCAAAACCAGGGGAACAGGACAGCCCCAGCATTTT. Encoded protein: CASSKTRGTGQPQHF.